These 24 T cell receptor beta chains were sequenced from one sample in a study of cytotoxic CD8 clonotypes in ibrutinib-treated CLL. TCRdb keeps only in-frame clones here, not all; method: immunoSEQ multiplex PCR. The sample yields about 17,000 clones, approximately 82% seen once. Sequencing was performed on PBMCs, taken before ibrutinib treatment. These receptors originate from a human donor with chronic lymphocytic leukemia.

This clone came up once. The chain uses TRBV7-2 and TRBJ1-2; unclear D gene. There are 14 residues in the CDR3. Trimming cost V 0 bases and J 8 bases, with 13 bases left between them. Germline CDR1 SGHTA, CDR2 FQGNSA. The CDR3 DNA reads TGTGCCAGCAGCTTAGCGAACACCCCGCGGGGCTACACCTTC. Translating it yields CASSLANTPRGYTF.

The CDR3 region is CASSAGQGNTIYF. CDR3 nucleotide sequence: TGTGCCAGCAGCGCAGGACAGGGGAACACCATATATTTT. The chain couples TRBV7-6 to TRBJ1-3, with 9 bases that match TRBD1. Germline values: CDR1 SGHVS, CDR2 FNYEAQ. CDR3 length equals 13 residues. Trimming took 5 bases from V and 7 from J; bases not matched to a gene: 3.

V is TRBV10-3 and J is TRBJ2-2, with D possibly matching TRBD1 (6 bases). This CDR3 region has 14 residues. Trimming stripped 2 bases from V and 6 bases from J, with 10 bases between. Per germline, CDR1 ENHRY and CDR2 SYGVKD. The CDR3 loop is CAISEVDSPGELFF. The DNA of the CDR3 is TGTGCCATCAGTGAGGTGGACAGCCCCGGGGAGCTGTTTTTT.

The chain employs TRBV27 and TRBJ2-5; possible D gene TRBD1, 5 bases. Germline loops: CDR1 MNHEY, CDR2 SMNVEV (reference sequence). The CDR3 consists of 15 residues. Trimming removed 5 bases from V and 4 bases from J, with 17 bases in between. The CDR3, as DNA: TGTGCCAGCAGTCAACGGGTGTCTCAGGGAGAGACCCAGTACTTC. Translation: CASSQRVSQGETQYF.

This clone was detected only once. The CDR3 loop reads CASSPRTANEKLFF. The CDR3 nucleotides are TGTGCCAGCAGCCCTCGTACGGCTAATGAAAAACTGTTTTTT. The rearrangement uses TRBV7-9 and TRBJ1-4; D not resolved. Looked up from germline, CDR1 is SEHNR and CDR2 is FQNEAQ (reference sequence). The V and J ends lost 5 bases and 3 bases respectively, with 10 bases between them. This CDR3 spans 14 amino acids.

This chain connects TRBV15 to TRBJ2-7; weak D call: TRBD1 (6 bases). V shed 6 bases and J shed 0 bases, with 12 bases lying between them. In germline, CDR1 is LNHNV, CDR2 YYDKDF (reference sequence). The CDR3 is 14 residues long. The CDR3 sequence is CATRKGGPSYEQYF. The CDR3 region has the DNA TGTGCCACCAGAAAAGGGGGTCCCTCCTACGAGCAGTACTTC. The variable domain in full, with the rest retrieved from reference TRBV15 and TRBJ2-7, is DAMVIQNPRYQVTQFGKPVTLSCSQTLNHNVMYWYQQKSSQAPKLLFHYYDKDFNNEADTPDNFQSRRPNTSFCFLDIRSPGLGDTAMYLCATRKGGPSYEQYFGPGTRLTVT.

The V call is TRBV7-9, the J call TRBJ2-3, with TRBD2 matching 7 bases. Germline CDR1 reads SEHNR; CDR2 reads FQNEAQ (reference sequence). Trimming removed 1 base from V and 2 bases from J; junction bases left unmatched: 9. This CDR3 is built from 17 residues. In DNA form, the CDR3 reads TGTGCCAGCAGCTTAGGATCCAGCGGGACGAACACAGATACGCAGTATTTT. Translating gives CASSLGSSGTNTDTQYF.

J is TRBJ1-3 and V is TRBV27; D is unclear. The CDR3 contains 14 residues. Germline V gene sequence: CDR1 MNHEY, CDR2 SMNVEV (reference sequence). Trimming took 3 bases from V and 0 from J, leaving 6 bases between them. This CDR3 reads CASSFAGSGNTIYF. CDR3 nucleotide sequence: TGTGCCAGCAGTTTTGCGGGCTCTGGAAACACCATATATTTT.

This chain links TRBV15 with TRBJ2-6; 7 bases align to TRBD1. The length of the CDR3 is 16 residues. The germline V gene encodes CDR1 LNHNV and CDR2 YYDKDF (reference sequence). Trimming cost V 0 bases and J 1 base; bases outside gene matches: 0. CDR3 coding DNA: TGTGCCACCAGCAGAGAGGGACAGTCTGGGGCCAACGTCCTGACTTTC. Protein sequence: CATSREGQSGANVLTF.

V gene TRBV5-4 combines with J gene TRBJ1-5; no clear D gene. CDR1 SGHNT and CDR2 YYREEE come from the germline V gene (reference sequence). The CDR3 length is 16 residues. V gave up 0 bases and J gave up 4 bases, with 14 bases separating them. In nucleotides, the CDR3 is TGTGCCAGCAGCTTGGGACCCCAGAGTCCAAATCAGCCCCAGCATTTT. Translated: CASSLGPQSPNQPQHF.

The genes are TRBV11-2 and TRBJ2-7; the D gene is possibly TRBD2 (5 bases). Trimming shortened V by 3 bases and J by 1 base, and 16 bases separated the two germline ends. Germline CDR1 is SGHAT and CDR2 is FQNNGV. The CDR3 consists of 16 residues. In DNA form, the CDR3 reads TGTGCCAGCAGCTTGGGCTGGCGGGTGGCGTCCTACGAGCAGTACTTC. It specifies CASSLGWRVASYEQYF.

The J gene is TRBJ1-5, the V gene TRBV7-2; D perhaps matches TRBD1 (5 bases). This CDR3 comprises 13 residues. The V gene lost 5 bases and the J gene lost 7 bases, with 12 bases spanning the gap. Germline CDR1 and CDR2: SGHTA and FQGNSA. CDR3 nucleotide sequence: TGTGCCAGCAGCAGGGGTCGGGACCAGCCCCAGCATTTT. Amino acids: CASSRGRDQPQHF.

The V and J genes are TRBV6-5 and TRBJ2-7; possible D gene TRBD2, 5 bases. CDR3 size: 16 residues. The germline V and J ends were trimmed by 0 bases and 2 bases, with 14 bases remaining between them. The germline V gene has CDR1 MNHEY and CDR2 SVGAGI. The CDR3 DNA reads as TGTGCCAGCAGTTACTCGCAACTGAGGCGGGCCTACGAGCAGTACTTC. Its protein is CASSYSQLRRAYEQYF.

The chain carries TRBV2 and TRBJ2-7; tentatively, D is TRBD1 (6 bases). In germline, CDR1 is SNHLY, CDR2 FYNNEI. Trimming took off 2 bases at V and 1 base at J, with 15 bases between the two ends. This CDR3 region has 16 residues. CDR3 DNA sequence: TGTGCCAGCAGTGAACCGTGGGACAATAATTCCTACGAGCAGTACTTC. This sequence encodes CASSEPWDNNSYEQYF.

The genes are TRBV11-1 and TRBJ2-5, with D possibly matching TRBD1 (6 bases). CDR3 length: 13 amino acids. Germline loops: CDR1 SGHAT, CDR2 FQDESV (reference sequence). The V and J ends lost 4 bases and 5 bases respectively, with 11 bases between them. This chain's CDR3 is CASSSQGRETQYF. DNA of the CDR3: TGTGCCAGCAGCTCACAGGGTCGGGAGACCCAGTACTTC.

The CDR3 spells CASSQQTLDNEQFF. DNA of the CDR3: TGCGCCAGCAGCCAACAAACTTTAGACAATGAGCAGTTCTTC. The rearrangement joins TRBV4-3 to TRBJ2-1; D is ambiguous. Germline values: CDR1 LGHNA, CDR2 YSLEER. This CDR3 contains 14 residues. With 2 bases removed from V and 5 bases from J, the gap between germline ends came to 10 bases.

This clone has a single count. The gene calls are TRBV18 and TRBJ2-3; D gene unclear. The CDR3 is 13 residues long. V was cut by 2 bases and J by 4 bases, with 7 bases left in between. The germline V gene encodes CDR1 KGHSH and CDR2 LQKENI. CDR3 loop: CASSPNPADTQYF. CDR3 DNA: TGTGCCAGCTCACCAAACCCGGCAGATACGCAGTATTTT. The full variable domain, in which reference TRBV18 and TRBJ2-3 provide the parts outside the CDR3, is NAGVMQNPRHLVRRRGQEARLRCSPMKGHSHVYWYRQLPEEGLKFMVYLQKENIIDESGMPKERFSAEFPKEGPSILRIQQVVRGDSAAYFCASSPNPADTQYFGPGTRLTVL.

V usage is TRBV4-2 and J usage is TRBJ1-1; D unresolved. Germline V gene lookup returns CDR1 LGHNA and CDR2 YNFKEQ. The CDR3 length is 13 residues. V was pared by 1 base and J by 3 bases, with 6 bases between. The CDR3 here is CASSQVGYTEAFF. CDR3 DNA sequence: TGTGCCAGCAGCCAAGTCGGGTACACTGAAGCTTTCTTT.

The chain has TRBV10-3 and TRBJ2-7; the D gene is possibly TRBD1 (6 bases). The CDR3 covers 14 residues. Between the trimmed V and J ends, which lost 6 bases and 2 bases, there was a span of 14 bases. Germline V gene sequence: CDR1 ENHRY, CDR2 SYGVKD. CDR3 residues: CAIRVREGAYEQYF. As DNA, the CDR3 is TGTGCCATCAGAGTCCGAGAGGGGGCCTACGAGCAGTACTTC.

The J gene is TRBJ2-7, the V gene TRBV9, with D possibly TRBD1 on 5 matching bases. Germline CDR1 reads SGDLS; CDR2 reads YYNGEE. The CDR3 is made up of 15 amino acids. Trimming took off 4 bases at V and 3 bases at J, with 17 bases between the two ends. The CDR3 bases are TGTGCCAGCAGCCCCTACACCGACAGCCTCTACGAGCAGTACTTC. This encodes CASSPYTDSLYEQYF.

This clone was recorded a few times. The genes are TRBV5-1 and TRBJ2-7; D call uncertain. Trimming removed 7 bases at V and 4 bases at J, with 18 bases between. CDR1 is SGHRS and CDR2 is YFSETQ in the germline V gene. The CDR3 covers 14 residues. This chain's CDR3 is CASGSQYGPYEQYF. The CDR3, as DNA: TGCGCCAGCGGATCTCAGTATGGCCCGTACGAGCAGTACTTC.

The CDR3 nucleotides read TGTGCCAGTAGTATCGCAGACACTGAAGCTTTCTTT. The encoded protein is CASSIADTEAFF. This sequence joins TRBV19 and TRBJ1-1; no reliable D call. Trimming stripped 3 bases from V and 3 bases from J, with 5 bases between. Per germline, CDR1 LNHDA and CDR2 SQIVND (reference sequence). This CDR3 spans 12 amino acids. The variable domain in full, completed from reference TRBV19 and TRBJ1-1, reads DGGITQSPKYLFRKEGQNVTLSCEQNLNHDAMYWYRQDPGQGLRLIYYSQIVNDFQKGDIAEGYSVSREKKESFPLTVTSAQKNPTAFYLCASSIADTEAFFGQGTRLTVV.

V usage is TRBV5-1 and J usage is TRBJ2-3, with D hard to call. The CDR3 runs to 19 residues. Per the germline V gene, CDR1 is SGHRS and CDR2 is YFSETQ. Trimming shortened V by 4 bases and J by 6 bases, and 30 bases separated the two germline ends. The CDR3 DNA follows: TGCGCCAGCAGCAGTAAATCTACATCCCCACACGAACAGTCGGATACGCAGTATTTT. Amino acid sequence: CASSSKSTSPHEQSDTQYF.

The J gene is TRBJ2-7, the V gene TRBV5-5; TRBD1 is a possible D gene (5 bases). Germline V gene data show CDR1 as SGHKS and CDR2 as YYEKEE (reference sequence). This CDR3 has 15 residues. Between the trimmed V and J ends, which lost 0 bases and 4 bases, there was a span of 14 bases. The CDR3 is CASSLVGVPSYEQYF. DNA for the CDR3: TGTGCCAGCAGCTTGGTAGGGGTCCCGTCGTACGAGCAGTACTTC.